This T cell receptor (beta chain) was profiled in a study of CD8 T cells in ankylosing spondylitis. Each CDR3 protein gets one entry after TCRdb re-called the 5' RACE reads with MiXCR. Among some 840,000 distinct CDR3 sequences listed, 12% were seen once. With regard to this clonotype: Its antigen is not identified.

Study-wide results and caveats: Within ankylosing spondylitis blood, a TCR beta motif made up of eight highly homologous variants appeared to be characteristic.

V shed 10 bases, J shed 3 bases, and the junction held 11 bases outside the gene matches. The CDR3 is made up of 15 amino acids. Germline lookup yields CDR1 ENHRY and CDR2 SYGVKD. The specimen was blood, either unsorted or a sorted T cell fraction (not recorded which). This TCR came from a male donor with ankylosing spondylitis. The chain links TRBV10-3 to TRBJ2-5; 10 bases align to TRBD1. The CDR3 spells CATGDRGHVKETQYF. The CDR3 DNA follows: TGTGCCACCGGGGACAGGGGTCATGTGAAAGAGACCCAGTACTTC.